This T cell receptor beta chain was observed in a study of identical twins listed by TCRdb under 2016. About the full investigation: To test whether fetal clonotypes persist, the study used deep sequencing on TCR alpha and beta repertoires from monozygotic twins, unrelated adults of various ages, and cord blood. To rule out contamination, the twin experiments were replicated at different times with different library preparation protocols. Here is what the overall study found, with its caveats: In beta out-of-frame sequences, excess twin sharing was weaker, because having fewer shared sequences lowered the signal-to-noise ratio. Zero-insertion analyses could be partly confounded by invariant T cells such as MAIT and iNKT, although diverse VJ usage argued against such confounding for most clonotypes. Compared with coincidental sharing between unrelated individuals, an excess of low generation-probability sequences was observed among out-of-frame TCR alpha sequences shared between twins. Abundant cord blood beta clonotypes carried fewer insertions; young adult naive repertoires showed a weaker similar trend, while memory repertoires showed none. Recombination models systematically underestimated out-of-frame TCR alpha sharing in monozygotic twins but agreed with sharing between unrelated individuals. Because the same donors could not be followed over many years, the conclusions depended on cross-sectional statistical analysis.

Every donor was a healthy Caucasian. The researchers also sequenced three unrelated adults who were not twins: a male aged 18 to 30, a male aged 50 to 59, and a female aged 50 to 59. Miltenyi CD45RO+ enrichment and human naive T-cell isolation kits were used to isolate memory (CD45RO+) and naive T cells from PBMC. Looking up the germline V gene (reference sequence) yields CDR1 WNHNN and CDR2 SYGVQD. From its cysteine to its phenylalanine, the CDR3 spans 16 amino acids. Just the 48-base CDR3 DNA is kept, in frame starting at base 1. V lost 3 bases and J lost 9 bases, and the count of bases not matched to a germline gene is 10. In this sample, this clonotype turned up many times. The specificity of this receptor is unknown. Base qualities are not at hand, and no much larger clone is one base apart. Libraries were built with 5' RACE. TCRdb lists the instrument as Illumina HiSeq 2000. A universal primer binding site was introduced by template switching, and a unique molecular identifier was present in the final cDNA, enabling accurate counting of TCR cDNA molecules. Specific primers in the conserved constant-segment region were used to synthesize first-strand cDNA for TCR alpha and beta chains. To control for contamination, every cDNA library was double barcoded, receiving both a SMART-Mk sample barcode and Illumina barcodes. TruSeq adapter sequences along with Illumina sample barcodes were introduced in two successive PCR steps. The TCR alpha and beta cDNA libraries were sequenced on the Illumina HiSeq platform using custom primers. On the study's bioinformatics: Unique molecular identifiers were extracted from raw reads with MiGEC, and CDR3 positions were determined with MiXCR. For each individual, recombination models were inferred using an EM algorithm with the repgenHMM and IGoR tools. Shared clonotype analysis was performed with the tcR package in R, normalizing sharing by the product of cloneset sizes. To study raw recombination free of thymic and clonal selection effects, out-of-frame nonproductive sequences were analyzed. The public reads were reprocessed in TCRdb via fastp at Q25 and MiXCR, keeping in-frame beta chains. Entries are consolidated by CDR3 protein sequence, retaining the most common genes and DNA. Clone size and V and J calls follow TCRdb, not the original study. This sample comprises roughly 350,000 distinct CDR3 sequences, roughly 9% of them detected only once. The ten largest clonotypes hold roughly 9% of the sample.

The receptor was derived from a woman between 50 and 59 years old in good health. This sequence uses TRBV10-1 and TRBJ2-1; 11 junctional bases match TRBD2. The material sequenced was naive T cells sorted from blood. This specimen's cell subset or site label, interpreted: cells isolated with a human naive T-cell isolation kit. CDR3 reads: CASSDTSGRSGGEQFF. In nucleotides, the sequence is TGCGCCAGCAGTGACACTAGCGGGAGATCTGGGGGTGAGCAGTTCTTC.